This record covers a single T cell receptor (beta chain). The data were taken from a study of blood T cell repertoires in COVID-19. Study-wide background: Italy, Spain and the United States were the sources of the convalescent and acute COVID-19 samples. Sample material is recorded as cDNA or gDNA derived from T cells, B-cell-depleted T cells, or PBMCs.

Profiled with immunoSEQ multiplex PCR; TCRdb holds only in-frame clones, not every one. The table includes 410,000 or so clones, roughly 85% detected once. J lost 0 bases, V lost 2 bases, and 2 bases had no gene match. The CDR3 is 15 residues long. Germline CDR1 MNHEY, CDR2 SMNVEV (reference sequence). The sequencing sample was made of peripheral blood. This chain joins TRBV27 and TRBJ1-1; TRBD1 matches 8 bases. This sequence originates from a woman aged 25 to 39 with active or convalescent COVID-19. Here the CDR3 reads CASSLGTGVNTEAFF. CDR3 DNA: TGTGCCAGCAGTTTAGGGACAGGAGTGAACACTGAAGCTTTCTTT.